This note documents a single T cell receptor (beta chain) sequence. The CDR3 spans 15 residues. Per the germline V gene, CDR1 is MNHEY and CDR2 is SVGAGI. Trimming cost V 2 bases and J 0 bases, with 11 bases left between them. Measured with immunoSEQ multiplex PCR; TCRdb has only the in-frame clones, and not every one. This sample yields fewer than 850,000 clones, of which about two thirds are seen a single time; 1.5% to 2% belongs to the top ten. The data were obtained in a study of shared clonotypes between healthy human individuals. The sequencing sample was made of memory CD4+ T cells sorted from blood. Described subset: CD45RA-negative fraction. The sequence came from a woman aged 30 to 39 in good health. The genes are TRBV6-5 and TRBJ2-7; the D is unclear. The CDR3 here is CASSYGPPTSYEQYF. CDR3 coding DNA: TGTGCCAGCAGTTACGGCCCTCCGACCTCCTACGAGCAGTACTTC.